This T cell receptor (beta chain) was obtained from a study of blood T cell repertoires in COVID-19. The overall study: There were acute and convalescent COVID-19 samples, and they came from the United States, Italy and Spain.

TCRdb's table, derived via immunoSEQ multiplex PCR, lists solely in-frame clones and lacks some. The table has some 14,000 clones, about 88% seen once. This CDR3 spans 15 amino acids. The junction had 7 bases not matched to a gene; V was cut back by 5 bases and J by 6 bases. The germline V gene has CDR1 SGHAT and CDR2 FQNNGV. This TCR was recovered from a man aged 80 or over with acute or convalescent COVID-19. Sequencing was carried out using peripheral blood. The chain recombines TRBV11-2 with TRBJ1-6, with 7 nucleotides matching TRBD1. The CDR3 nucleotides read TGTGCCAGCAGCGCAGGGACAGTCATTAATTCACCCCTCCACTTT. Encoded protein: CASSAGTVINSPLHF.